Sequencing of this TCR beta chain was carried out in a study of T cell responses to AZD1222 COVID-19 vaccine. Study summary: Second doses were pooled across both intervals (about 4 or about 12 weeks). General observations from the study: Unmutated variant regions reportedly attract nearly half of all spike-specific TCRs. Most donors were white British, females outnumbered males, and clonal diversity was possibly underestimated.

Germline V gene data show CDR1 as LNHDA and CDR2 as SQIVND (reference sequence). This CDR3 contains 13 residues. Trimming removed 3 bases from V and 9 bases from J, with 11 bases in between. Note on this clone: The antigen remains undetermined.

The protocol was immunoSEQ multiplex PCR, while the TCRdb copy is restricted to in-frame clones and leaves out a portion. The sample has roughly 120,000 clones; around 90% are singletons. The chain employs TRBV19 and TRBJ1-4, with unresolved D. The specimen comprised peripheral blood, sampled on day 0 of AZD1222 vaccination. The receptor was isolated from an adult in good health. CDR3 bases: TGTGCCAGTAGTATTCAGCTTGCGCAAAAACTGTTTTTT. It specifies CASSIQLAQKLFF.